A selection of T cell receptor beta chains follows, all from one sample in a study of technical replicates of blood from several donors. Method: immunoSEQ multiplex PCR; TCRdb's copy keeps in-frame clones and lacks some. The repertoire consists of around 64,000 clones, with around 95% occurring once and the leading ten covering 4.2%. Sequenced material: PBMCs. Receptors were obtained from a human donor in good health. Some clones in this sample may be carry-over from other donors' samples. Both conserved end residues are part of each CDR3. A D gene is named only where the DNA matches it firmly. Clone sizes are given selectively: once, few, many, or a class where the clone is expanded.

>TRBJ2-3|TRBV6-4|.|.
CASSTEGFSTDTQYF
TGTGCCAGCAGTACGGAGGGGTTTTCCACAGATACGCAGTATTTT
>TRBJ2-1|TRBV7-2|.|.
CASRKTTGETYNEQFF
TGTGCCAGCAGGAAAACCACGGGGGAGACCTACAATGAGCAGTTCTTC
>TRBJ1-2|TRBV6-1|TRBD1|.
CASSEGPTGYGYTF
TGTGCCAGCAGTGAAGGACCGACAGGGTACGGCTACACCTTC
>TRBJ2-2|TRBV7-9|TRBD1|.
CASSFYRGQGIGELFF
TGTGCCAGCAGCTTCTACCGGGGACAGGGGATCGGGGAGCTGTTTTTT
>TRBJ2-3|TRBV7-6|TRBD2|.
CASTQTSGSGADTQYF
TGTGCCAGCACCCAGACTAGCGGGAGTGGGGCAGATACGCAGTATTTT
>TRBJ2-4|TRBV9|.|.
CASSRADGMDIQYF
TGTGCCAGCAGCAGAGCGGATGGGATGGACATTCAGTACTTC
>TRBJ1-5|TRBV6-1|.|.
CASSEEPTDFQPQHF
TGTGCCAGCAGTGAAGAGCCTACAGATTTTCAGCCCCAGCATTTT
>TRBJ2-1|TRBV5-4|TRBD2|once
CASSVWGLGRGTYNEQFF
TGTGCCAGCAGCGTGTGGGGACTAGGGCGGGGGACGTACAATGAGCAGTTCTTC
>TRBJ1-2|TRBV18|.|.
CASSPFGQSGLYGYTF
TGTGCCAGCTCCCCCTTCGGTCAGTCGGGACTCTATGGCTACACCTTC
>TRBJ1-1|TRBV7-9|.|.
CASRVIGRDTMNTEAFF
TGTGCCAGCAGGGTGATCGGGAGGGACACCATGAACACTGAAGCTTTCTTT
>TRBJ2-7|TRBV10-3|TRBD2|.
CAISGSGGEYEQYF
TGTGCCATCAGTGGTAGCGGGGGGGAGTACGAGCAGTACTTC
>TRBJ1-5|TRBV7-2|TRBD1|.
CASSLAYGQGGQPQHF
TGTGCCAGCAGCTTAGCGTACGGACAGGGAGGACAGCCCCAGCATTTT
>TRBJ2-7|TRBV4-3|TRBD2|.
CASSQDASGNAYEQYF
TGCGCCAGCAGCCAAGACGCTAGCGGGAATGCCTACGAGCAGTACTTC
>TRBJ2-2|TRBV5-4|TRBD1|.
CASSKTGVNTGELFF
TGTGCCAGCAGCAAGACAGGGGTTAACACCGGGGAGCTGTTTTTT
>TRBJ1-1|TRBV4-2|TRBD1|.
CASSTGQGNTEAFF
TGTGCCAGCAGCACCGGACAGGGCAACACTGAAGCTTTCTTT
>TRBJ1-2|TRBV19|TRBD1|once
CASRVTGGTNYGYTF
TGTGCCAGTCGAGTTACAGGGGGGACTAACTATGGCTACACCTTC
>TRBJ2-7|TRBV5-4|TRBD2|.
CASSLRLAGTYEQYF
TGTGCCAGCAGCTTGCGTCTAGCGGGGACCTACGAGCAGTACTTC
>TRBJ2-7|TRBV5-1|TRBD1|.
CASSLDTGTGFHEQYF
TGCGCCAGCAGCTTGGATACCGGGACAGGGTTCCACGAGCAGTACTTC
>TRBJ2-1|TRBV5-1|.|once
CASSPGKSSYNEQFF
TGCGCCAGCAGTCCGGGGAAGAGCTCCTACAATGAGCAGTTCTTC
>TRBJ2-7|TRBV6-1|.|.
CASSETGFFYEQYF
TGTGCCAGCAGTGAAACAGGGTTTTTTTACGAGCAGTACTTC
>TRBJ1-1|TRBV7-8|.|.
CASSLLQTNTEAFF
TGTGCCAGCAGCTTACTACAGACGAACACTGAAGCTTTCTTT
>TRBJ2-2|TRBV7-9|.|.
CASSFVSGSGSGELFF
TGTGCCAGCAGCTTCGTCTCGGGGTCCGGCAGCGGGGAGCTGTTTTTT